The T cell receptor (beta chain) described here comes from a study of shared clonotypes between healthy human individuals. Study-level results: Shared across four donors were 4% to 5% of the naive CD4 clonotypes. Clonotypes which were not shared had lower generation probabilities than clonotypes that all four donors shared. Even with large depth, rarefaction showed that sorted-subset sequencing was incomplete.

With respect to this clone: Its antigen remains unidentified.

This CDR3 region has 14 residues. V shed 3 bases and J shed 9 bases, with 15 bases lying between them. Germline V lookup: CDR1 MGHRA, CDR2 YSYEKL. For each subset, genomic DNA was distributed in equal portions over several immunoSEQ plates. Clones were read by immunoSEQ multiplex PCR, and TCRdb kept only the in-frame ones, dropping some. The table records roughly 500,000 clones, 90% to 97% of them present only once. The chain uses TRBV4-1 and TRBJ2-1; possible D gene TRBD2, 5 bases. The sequence derives from a woman in her 30s in good health. The sequencing input was naive CD4+ T cells sorted from blood. Documented subset: CD45RA+ positively selected. CDR3 nucleotide sequence: TGCGCCAGCAGCCACCCTTCCGGGATCGGTGAGCAGTTCTTC. Encoded protein: CASSHPSGIGEQFF.